Below are 22 T cell receptor beta chains sequenced from a single sample in a study of metastatic and nonmetastatic thyroid tumors. MiXCR was used by TCRdb to re-call the PCR reads. The table includes 12,000 or so clones, 25% to 35% detected once. Thyroid surgery took place with no prior treatment in any patient. The sequencing sample was made of tumor tissue. The receptors shown here come from a female donor with papillary thyroid cancer or a benign thyroid nodule (not recorded which). Some clones in this sample may be carry-over from other donors' samples.

The chain joins TRBV20-1 to TRBJ2-1; 10 positions match TRBD2. Unmatched junction bases numbered 16, after V lost 4 bases and J lost 7 bases. Germline values: CDR1 DFQATT, CDR2 SNEGSKA (reference sequence). The CDR3 covers 17 residues. CDR3 nucleotide sequence: TGCAGTGCTACCAGTTCAGCGGGAGGGGACCACGGGAATGAGCAGTTCTTC. Translating gives CSATSSAGGDHGNEQFF.

This clone has only a few counts. The gene calls are TRBV28 and TRBJ1-6; D not certain. The CDR3 covers 16 residues. The V gene lost 3 bases and the J gene lost 0 bases, with 9 bases spanning the gap. Germline V lookup: CDR1 MDHEN, CDR2 SYDVKM. The CDR3 spells CASSLLVSSYNSPLHF. CDR3 sequence (DNA): TGTGCCAGCAGTTTGTTAGTGAGCTCCTATAATTCACCCCTCCACTTT.

The CDR3 sequence: CASSLGGLNTEAFF. CDR3 DNA: TGTGCCAGCAGCTTAGGGGGTTTGAACACTGAAGCTTTCTTT. V gene TRBV7-3 combines with J gene TRBJ1-1, with D possibly being TRBD1 (5 bases). Germline loops: CDR1 SGHTA, CDR2 FQGTGA. This CDR3 contains 14 residues. Trimming pared 2 bases from V and 0 bases from J, leaving 7 bases between.

This clone is termed medium-sized. The chain recombines TRBV6-5 with TRBJ1-2; 10 nucleotides agree with TRBD1. V lost 0 bases and J lost 7; bases outside the gene matches: 11. Germline lookup yields CDR1 MNHEY and CDR2 SVGAGI. There are 17 residues in the CDR3. For the CDR3, the DNA is TGTGCCAGCAGTTACTCGCGAACGGAGACAGGGGGCTTTGGCTACACCTTC. Encoded protein: CASSYSRTETGGFGYTF.

This chain's CDR3 is CASSLLSSGNTGELFF. The CDR3 nucleotides are TGTGCCAGCAGCTTATTGTCTAGCGGGAACACCGGGGAGCTGTTTTTT. The chain joins TRBV11-1 to TRBJ2-2, with 7 bases that match TRBD2. CDR3 length: 16 amino acids. V gave up 2 bases and J gave up 1 base; unmatched junction bases: 4. CDR1 and CDR2 from the germline V gene are SGHAT and FQDESV (reference sequence).

This clone has only a few counts. V is TRBV6-5 and J is TRBJ2-7; 7 nucleotides agree with TRBD2. Trimming cost V 4 bases and J 2 bases; bases outside gene matches: 2. Germline loops: CDR1 MNHEY, CDR2 SVGAGI. CDR3 length: 13 residues. DNA of the CDR3: TGTGCCAGCAGTTTGGCGGGAGCCTACGAGCAGTACTTC. This sequence encodes CASSLAGAYEQYF.

This clone has more than one count but fewer than ten. The chain has TRBV27 and TRBJ1-6; no clear D gene. Deletions cut 5 bases from V and 7 bases from J, with 6 bases between. The V gene's germline CDR1 is MNHEY and CDR2 SMNVEV (reference sequence). The length of the CDR3 is 12 residues. The CDR3 sequence: CASSLGNSPLHF. The DNA of the CDR3 is TGTGCCAGCAGTCTAGGAAATTCACCCCTCCACTTT.

The CDR3 protein is CAWRTRGGVVSPLHF. The CDR3 nucleotides read TGTGCCTGGAGAACCAGGGGAGGCGTCGTTTCACCCCTCCACTTT. This sequence joins TRBV30 and TRBJ1-6; D perhaps matches TRBD1 (6 bases). The germline V gene encodes CDR1 GTSNPN and CDR2 SVGIG (reference sequence). V lost 3 bases and J lost 9, with 18 bases in between. The CDR3 contains 15 residues.

The chain joins TRBV29-1 to TRBJ1-1, with D hard to call. This CDR3 has 12 amino acids. Deletions cut 0 bases from V and 10 bases from J, with 12 bases between. CDR1 is SQVTM and CDR2 is ANQGSEA in the germline V gene. CDR3 in amino acids: CSVEDLGRPAFF. As DNA, the CDR3 is TGCAGCGTTGAAGATCTTGGCAGACCAGCTTTCTTT. Combining the CDR3 with reference TRBV29-1 and TRBJ1-1 gives the whole variable domain SAVISQKPSRDICQRGTSLTIQCQVDSQVTMMFWYRQQPGQSLTLIATANQGSEATYESGFVIDKFPISRPNLTFSTLTVSNMSPEDSSIYLCSVEDLGRPAFFGQGTRLTVV.

This clone was seen more than once but under ten times. The chain combines TRBV2 with TRBJ1-5, with D uncertain. The CDR3 spans 13 residues. V was trimmed by 6 bases and J by 6 bases, leaving 12 bases between them. CDR1 is SNHLY, CDR2 FYNNEI, per germline. The chain's CDR3 is CASSPGFGQPQHF. The CDR3, as DNA: TGTGCCAGCAGCCCAGGTTTTGGTCAGCCCCAGCATTTT.

The J gene is TRBJ2-7, the V gene TRBV11-2; 9 bases match TRBD1. Trimming removed 5 bases from V and 7 bases from J; junction bases left unmatched: 9. CDR3 length equals 14 residues. CDR1 is SGHAT, CDR2 FQNNGV, per germline. CDR3 sequence (DNA): TGTGCCAGCAGCGCATACAGGGGGACAGGGGAGCAGTACTTC. The encoded protein is CASSAYRGTGEQYF.

This clone was detected a few times. The V call is TRBV19, the J call TRBJ1-2, with D unresolved. Trimming took off 6 bases at V and 7 bases at J, with 9 bases between the two ends. This CDR3 has 11 amino acids. Germline CDR1 reads LNHDA; CDR2 reads SQIVND (reference sequence). CDR3 protein: CASSVGIGYTF. Written as DNA, the CDR3 is TGTGCCAGTAGCGTAGGAATTGGCTACACCTTC.

The rearrangement links TRBV7-2 to TRBJ2-7; possibly TRBD1 or TRBD2 for D (5 bases each). Germline V CDR1 and CDR2: SGHTA, FQGNSA. V lost 5 bases, J lost 4 bases, and 15 bases lay in between. This CDR3 is built from 14 residues. CDR3 loop: CASSHYIGAYEQYV. In DNA, the CDR3 is TGTGCCAGCAGCCACTACATCGGGGCGTACGAGCAGTACGTC.

The chain has TRBV11-1 and TRBJ1-2, with 7 bases that match TRBD1. The CDR3 is 15 residues long. Germline V CDR1 and CDR2: SGHAT, FQDESV (reference sequence). Losses at the gene ends were 4 bases for V and 5 bases for J; bases not matched to a gene: 10. As DNA, the CDR3 is TGTGCCAGCAGCTACCAACCAGGGGGAGCTTATGGCTACACCTTC. Translation: CASSYQPGGAYGYTF.

By sample fraction, this clone is medium-sized (0.01 to 0.1%). V gene TRBV6-6 combines with J gene TRBJ2-3, with 7 nucleotides matching TRBD2. The CDR3 has 15 residues. The J segment lost 6 bases and the V segment lost 2 bases, leaving 8 bases of the junction unmatched. The V gene's germline CDR1 is MNHNY and CDR2 SVGAGI (reference sequence). CDR3 bases: TGTGCCAGCAGTTACGGTCGCGGGAGTAGGGATACGCAGTATTTT. It specifies CASSYGRGSRDTQYF.

This chain uses TRBV5-1 with TRBJ1-1; D unclear. Trimming cost V 6 bases and J 1 base, with 13 bases left between them. This CDR3 has 14 amino acids. CDR1 SGHRS and CDR2 YFSETQ come from the germline V gene. The CDR3, as DNA: TGCGCCAGCAAGGTTCGGGATACGAACACTGAAGCTTTCTTT. This encodes CASKVRDTNTEAFF.

This clone rates as medium-sized. V and J are TRBV30 and TRBJ2-3, with 7 bases fitting TRBD1. The length of the CDR3 is 14 residues. Germline trimming cut 4 bases from V and 4 bases from J; bases unmatched to any gene: 8. The germline V gene has CDR1 GTSNPN and CDR2 SVGIG (reference sequence). The CDR3: CAWTGGNFPDTQYF. The CDR3 DNA sequence: TGTGCCTGGACAGGGGGTAATTTTCCAGATACGCAGTATTTT.

This clone has a count of ten or more. The chain is built from TRBV3-2 and TRBJ2-7; TRBD1 was called by the table and not checked on the DNA. TRBV3-2 is a recognized pseudogene. The CDR3 spans 18 residues. The CDR3 region is CATFHSEGGVWCLYEQYF. CDR3 coding DNA: TGTGCCACTTTCCACTCCGAAGGGGGGGTTTGGTGTCTCTACGAGCAGTACTTC.

There are many counts of this clone. The genes are TRBV9 and TRBJ1-1; D remains unclear. Trimming stripped 0 bases from V and 0 bases from J, with 6 bases between. Germline V CDR1 and CDR2: SGDLS, YYNGEE. CDR3 length equals 14 residues. CDR3 DNA: TGTGCCAGCAGCGTAGATACAATGAACACTGAAGCTTTCTTT. Residues: CASSVDTMNTEAFF.

The J gene is TRBJ2-3, the V gene TRBV20-1; D possibly corresponds to TRBD1 (5 bases). Germline assignment: CDR1 DFQATT and CDR2 SNEGSKA (reference sequence). V lost 0 bases to trimming and J lost 7 bases, with 11 bases between them. The CDR3 consists of 13 residues. DNA of the CDR3: TGCAGTGCTAGAGACCCAGGGTTGAATACGCAGTATTTT. It translates to CSARDPGLNTQYF.

This clone has at least ten counts. The V gene is TRBV18, the J gene TRBJ2-1; TRBD2 aligns across 8 bases. CDR3 length: 17 amino acids. Germline CDR1 and CDR2: KGHSH and LQKENI. The J segment lost 2 bases and the V segment lost 2 bases, leaving 8 bases of the junction unmatched. The CDR3 reads CASSPKGLAGPYNEQFF. CDR3 bases: TGTGCCAGCTCACCAAAGGGCCTAGCGGGCCCCTACAATGAGCAGTTCTTC. Using reference TRBV18 and TRBJ2-1 for the parts outside the CDR3, the full variable domain is NAGVMQNPRHLVRRRGQEARLRCSPMKGHSHVYWYRQLPEEGLKFMVYLQKENIIDESGMPKERFSAEFPKEGPSILRIQQVVRGDSAAYFCASSPKGLAGPYNEQFFGPGTRLTVL.

The rearrangement joins TRBV20-1 to TRBJ1-2; 8 bases match TRBD1. Germline CDR1 and CDR2: DFQATT and SNEGSKA (reference sequence). The CDR3 extends over 14 amino acids. J gave up 8 bases and V 2 bases, and 10 bases lay outside the gene matches. Here the CDR3 reads CSARPPDRGDGYTF. CDR3 DNA: TGCAGTGCTAGACCCCCCGACAGGGGCGACGGCTACACCTTC.